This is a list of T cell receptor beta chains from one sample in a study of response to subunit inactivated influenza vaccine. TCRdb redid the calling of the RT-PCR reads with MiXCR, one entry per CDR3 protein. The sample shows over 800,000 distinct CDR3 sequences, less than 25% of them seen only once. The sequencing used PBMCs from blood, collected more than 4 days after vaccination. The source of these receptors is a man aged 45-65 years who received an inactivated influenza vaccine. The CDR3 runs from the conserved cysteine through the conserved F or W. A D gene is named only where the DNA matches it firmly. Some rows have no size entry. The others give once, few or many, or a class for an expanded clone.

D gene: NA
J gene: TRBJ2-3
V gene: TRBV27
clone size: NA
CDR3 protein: CASSWGVSTDTQYF
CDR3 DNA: TGTGCCAGCAGTTGGGGGGTTAGCACAGATACGCAGTATTTT

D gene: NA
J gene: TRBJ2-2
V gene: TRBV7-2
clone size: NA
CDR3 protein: CASSQSPTGELFF
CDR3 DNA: TGTGCCAGCAGCCAAAGCCCCACCGGGGAGCTGTTTTTT

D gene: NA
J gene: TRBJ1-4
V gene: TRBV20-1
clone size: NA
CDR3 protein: CSATQEGEKLFF
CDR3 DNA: TGCAGTGCTACTCAGGAAGGGGAAAAACTGTTTTTT

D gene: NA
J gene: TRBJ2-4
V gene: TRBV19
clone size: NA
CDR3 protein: CASSDSYAKNIQYF
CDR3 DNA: TGTGCCAGTAGTGACAGTTATGCCAAAAACATTCAGTACTTC

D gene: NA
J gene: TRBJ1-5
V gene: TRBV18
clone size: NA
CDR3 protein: CASSAGFGNQPQHF
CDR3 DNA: TGTGCCAGCTCAGCGGGGTTTGGCAATCAGCCCCAGCATTTT

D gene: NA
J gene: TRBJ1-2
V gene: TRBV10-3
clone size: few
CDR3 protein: CAILSGVRGYGYTF
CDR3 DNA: TGTGCCATCCTTTCCGGGGTTAGAGGCTATGGCTACACCTTC

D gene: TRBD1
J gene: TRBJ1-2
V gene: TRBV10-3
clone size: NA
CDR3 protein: CAISESMSGTGGAGGYGYTF
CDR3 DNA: TGTGCCATCAGTGAGTCGATGTCAGGGACAGGGGGCGCCGGAGGCTATGGCTACACCTTC

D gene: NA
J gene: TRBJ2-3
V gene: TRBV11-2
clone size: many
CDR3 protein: CASSLDRGGAADTQYF
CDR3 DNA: TGTGCCAGCAGCTTAGATCGGGGCGGGGCGGCAGATACGCAGTATTTT

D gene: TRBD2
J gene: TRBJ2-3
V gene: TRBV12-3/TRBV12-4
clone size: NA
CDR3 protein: CASSLIAGGPYTQYF
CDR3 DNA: TGTGCCAGCAGCCTCATAGCGGGGGGGCCCTATACGCAGTATTTT

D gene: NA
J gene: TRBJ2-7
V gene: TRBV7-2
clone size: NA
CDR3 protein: CASSSRGVYEQYF
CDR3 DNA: TGTGCCAGCAGCTCAAGAGGGGTCTACGAGCAGTACTTC

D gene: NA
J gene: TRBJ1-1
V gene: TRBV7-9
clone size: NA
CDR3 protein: CASTPDRLNTEAFF
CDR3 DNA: TGTGCCAGCACCCCAGACAGGTTGAACACTGAAGCTTTCTTT

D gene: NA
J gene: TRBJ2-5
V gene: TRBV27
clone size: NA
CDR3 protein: CATGSGLSGETQYF
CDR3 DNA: TGTGCCACCGGTTCTGGTCTGAGCGGTGAGACCCAGTACTTC

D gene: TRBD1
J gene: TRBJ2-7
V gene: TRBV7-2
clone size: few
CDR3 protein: CASSDFRTGGYEQYF
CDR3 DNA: TGTGCCAGCAGCGATTTCCGGACAGGGGGCTACGAGCAGTACTTC

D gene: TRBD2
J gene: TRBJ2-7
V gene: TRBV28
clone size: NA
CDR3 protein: CASSLTGTSGNEQYF
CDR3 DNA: TGTGCCAGCAGTTTGACCGGGACTAGCGGTAACGAGCAGTACTTC

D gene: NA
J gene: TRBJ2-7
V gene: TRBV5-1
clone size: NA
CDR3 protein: CASSLSGGRTYEQYF
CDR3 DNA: TGCGCCAGCAGCTTGAGTGGCGGCCGGACCTACGAGCAGTACTTC

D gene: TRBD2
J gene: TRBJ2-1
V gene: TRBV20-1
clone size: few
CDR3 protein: CSARRTSGVYNEQFF
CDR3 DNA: TGCAGTGCCCGGCGGACTAGCGGGGTATACAATGAGCAGTTCTTC